This T cell receptor beta chain was identified during a study of Graves' ophthalmopathy and Graves' hyperthyroidism. Study conclusions and caveats: With 70.59% sensitivity and approximately 72% specificity, the model predicted ophthalmopathy progression.

CDR3 length: 13 residues. From germline, CDR1 is SQVTM and CDR2 ANQGSEA. Using RNA transcripts, the TCR beta CDR3 regions were amplified. After a first-round RT-PCR with HTBI primers, a second-round multiplex PCR was run. MiXCR, applied by TCRdb to the multiplex PCR reads, yields one record per CDR3 protein. Counted here are roughly 600,000 distinct CDR3 sequences, about 40% occurring once; the ten biggest clones make up 3.5% to 5%. Turning to this clonotype: Its matching antigen is unknown.

The source of this sequence is an adult man with Graves' hyperthyroidism. The sequenced sample was peripheral blood or thyroid tissue (not recorded which). The chain is built from TRBV29-1 and TRBJ1-2; 9 bases are shared with TRBD1. CDR3 DNA sequence: TGCACCATGAGGGACAGGGTTACCAATGGCTACACCTTC. Translating gives CTMRDRVTNGYTF.